This TCR beta chain originates from a study of blood T cell repertoires in COVID-19. Methods used by the authors: Nucleated cell counts were estimated from reference gene primer amplification. Only in-frame clones appear in the TCRdb table, and some are missing; sequencing was by immunoSEQ multiplex PCR. D and trimming come from the DNA, and the V and J calls and clone size come from that table. The table has some 80,000 clones, approximately 80% seen once. This CDR3 is built from 18 residues. Trimming removed 0 bases at V and 4 bases at J, with 22 bases between. From germline, CDR1 is SGDLS and CDR2 YYNGEE.

V gene TRBV9 combines with J gene TRBJ1-2; maybe TRBD1 (6 bases). The receptor's source is a man aged 55-75 years with active or convalescent COVID-19. The sequenced sample was peripheral blood. The CDR3 reads CASSVASGGPQGSYGYTF. The CDR3 nucleotides read TGTGCCAGCAGCGTAGCTAGTGGCGGGCCACAGGGTAGCTATGGCTACACCTTC.